These 9 T cell receptor beta chains share one sample of origin, sequenced in a study of T cell clonality in common variable immunodeficiency. TCRdb keeps only in-frame clones here, not all; method: immunoSEQ multiplex PCR. This sample comprises 50,000 to 65,000 clones, none seen once only. The sample consisted of peripheral blood mononuclear cells. All receptors come from a person aged 18 to 70 in good health.

This clone occurred many times. The CDR3 goes on 3 residues after the read ends, and that part is filled in from the germline J gene. The chain combines TRBV5-1 with TRBJ1-2; D is undetermined. V lost 0 bases to trimming and J lost 3 bases, with 6 bases between them. The CDR3 covers 13 residues. Germline values: CDR1 SGHRS, CDR2 YFSETQ. The CDR3 reads CASSLGQDYGYTF. The part of the CDR3 DNA that was read is TGCGCCAGCAGCTTGGGGCAGGACTATGGC.

This clone was found a few times. The missing CDR3 end, 3 residues past where the read stops, is filled in from the germline J gene. The chain carries TRBV5-1 and TRBJ2-5; a possible D gene is TRBD2 (6 bases). The germline V gene encodes CDR1 SGHRS and CDR2 YFSETQ. V shed 4 bases and J shed 0 bases, with 7 bases lying between them. This CDR3 is 13 amino acids long. The CDR3 sequence: CASSPGDQETQYF. CDR3 DNA (partial): TGCGCCAGCAGCCCGGGGGACCAAGAGACC.

This clone occurred many times. The read is 3 residues too short to cover the CDR3 end, so that end is filled in from the germline J gene. The V gene is TRBV20-1, the J gene TRBJ2-7, with TRBD1 as a possible D gene (5 bases). This CDR3 region has 17 residues. Trimming took 0 bases from V and 3 from J, leaving 21 bases between them. Germline V gives CDR1 DFQATT, CDR2 SNEGSKA (reference sequence). The CDR3: CSARDLGPRDLVYEQYF. The sequenced part of the CDR3 DNA is TGCAGTGCTAGAGATTTGGGGCCCAGGGATCTGGTCTACGAG.

This clone came up many times. The CDR3 end lies 3 residues beyond the end of the read and is filled in from the germline J gene. V usage is TRBV10-3 and J usage is TRBJ1-1; maybe TRBD1 (6 bases). V was shortened by 4 bases and J by 1 base, with 13 bases between the two germline ends. This CDR3 is built from 15 residues. In germline, CDR1 is ENHRY, CDR2 SYGVKD. The CDR3: CAISGRGSTNTEAFF. The DNA read from the CDR3 is TGTGCCATCAGTGGAAGGGGGTCCACGAACACTGAA.

This clone has at least ten counts. The CDR3 end lies 3 residues beyond the end of the read and is filled in from the germline J gene. The chain employs TRBV20-1 and TRBJ1-4; TRBD1 agrees at 7 bases. The CDR3 runs 15 residues. In germline, CDR1 is DFQATT, CDR2 SNEGSKA (reference sequence). V gave up 6 bases and J gave up 5 bases; unmatched junction bases: 12. CDR3 bases read: TGCAGTGCCCTCAGGGGGAGCGGGGGGAATGAAAAA. It is translated as CSALRGSGGNEK. The whole CDR3 protein is CSALRGSGGNEKLFF.

This clone was seen only a few times. The chain's CDR3 is CASRLLLGGLNEQYF. The sequenced CDR3 bases are TGTGCCAGCAGGCTTCTTCTAGGGGGCCTCAACGAG. The chain uses TRBV5-8 and TRBJ2-7; 7 bases match TRBD1. The read terminates 3 residues before the CDR3 end, so the remaining end is supplied by the germline J gene. The CDR3 has 15 amino acids. The ends lost 5 bases at V and 5 bases at J; junction bases unmatched: 13. Looked up from germline, CDR1 is SGHTS and CDR2 is YDEGEE.

This clone was picked up many times. The read terminates 3 residues before the CDR3 end, so the remaining end is supplied by the germline J gene. The rearrangement links TRBV19 to TRBJ2-7, with 14 positions matching TRBD2. Germline CDR1 and CDR2: LNHDA and SQIVND (reference sequence). The ends lost 5 bases at V and 5 bases at J; junction bases unmatched: 2. The CDR3 sequence is 14 residues long. CDR3 loop: CASSGTSGSNEQYF. The sequenced part of the CDR3 DNA is TGTGCCAGTAGTGGGACTAGCGGGAGCAACGAG. Combining the CDR3 with reference TRBV19 and TRBJ2-7 gives the whole variable domain DGGITQSPKYLFRKEGQNVTLSCEQNLNHDAMYWYRQDPGQGLRLIYYSQIVNDFQKGDIAEGYSVSREKKESFPLTVTSAQKNPTAFYLCASSGTSGSNEQYFGPGTRLTVT.

This clone was observed many times. The read finishes 3 residues shy of the CDR3 end, and the germline J gene is used to complete it. The chain recombines TRBV19 with TRBJ1-6; D might be TRBD1 (6 bases). The V and J ends lost 5 bases and 7 bases respectively, with 12 bases between them. From germline, CDR1 is LNHDA and CDR2 SQIVND (reference sequence). The CDR3 spans 14 residues. The CDR3 loop is CASSLRTVNSPLHF. The CDR3 DNA, read in part, is TGTGCCAGTAGTCTGAGGACAGTAAATTCACCC.

Many counts were recorded for this clone. The read terminates 3 residues before the CDR3 end, so the remaining end is supplied by the germline J gene. The chain employs TRBV5-1 and TRBJ1-1; perhaps TRBD1 as D (5 bases). V lost 4 bases, J lost 4 bases, and 23 bases lay in between. The CDR3 runs to 17 residues. Germline V lookup: CDR1 SGHRS, CDR2 YFSETQ. Here the CDR3 reads CASSPTLRFSGRTEAFF. The part of the CDR3 DNA that was read is TGCGCCAGCAGCCCGACCCTTCGTTTCTCAGGGCGCACTGAA.